This passage covers 10 T cell receptor beta chains from one sample sequenced in a study of CD8 T cells in Susac syndrome. RNA was extracted with the RNeasy kit, and a quantity of roughly 0.5 to 1 ug was reverse transcribed using random hexamers. TCRdb reprocessed the immunoSEQ multiplex PCR reads with MiXCR, giving one entry per CDR3 protein. Seen here are tens of thousands of distinct CDR3 sequences, 93% observed once, and the top ten hold about 0.15%. Source material: CD4+ T cells from PBMCs. These receptors all come from a human donor with Susac syndrome.

The J gene is TRBJ2-3, the V gene TRBV20-1; 9 bases agree with TRBD1. Trimming removed 3 bases from V and 0 bases from J; junction bases left unmatched: 13. This CDR3 spans 18 amino acids. Germline lookup yields CDR1 DFQATT and CDR2 SNEGSKA (reference sequence). The CDR3 is CSASGPGDRASSTDTQYF. Written as DNA, the CDR3 is TGCAGTGCTAGTGGTCCCGGGGACAGGGCTTCTAGCACAGATACGCAGTATTTT.

V is TRBV7-2 and J is TRBJ1-3; 8 nucleotides match TRBD1. The junction had 7 bases not matched to a gene; V was cut back by 2 bases and J by 4 bases. The CDR3 length is 16 residues. From germline, CDR1 is SGHTA and CDR2 FQGNSA. The CDR3 DNA sequence: TGTGCCAGCAGCTTACAGGGGGCGAAGACCGGAAACACCATATATTTT. Protein: CASSLQGAKTGNTIYF.

This chain links TRBV14 with TRBJ1-6, with D uncertain. The ends were cut back, 0 bases at V and 7 bases at J, with 7 bases in the middle. The CDR3 covers 14 residues. The V gene's germline CDR1 is SGHDN and CDR2 FVKESK. The CDR3 protein is CASSQDWRNSPLHF. CDR3 DNA sequence: TGTGCCAGCAGCCAAGATTGGCGGAATTCACCCCTCCACTTT.

The chain joins TRBV20-1 to TRBJ1-5; D is possibly TRBD1 (6 bases). The CDR3 consists of 12 residues. The germline V gene has CDR1 DFQATT and CDR2 SNEGSKA (reference sequence). V lost 6 bases to trimming and J lost 4 bases, with 10 bases between them. The CDR3 spells CSARTANQPQHF. The DNA of the CDR3 is TGCAGTGCCCGGACAGCGAATCAGCCCCAGCATTTT.

This clonotype appeared a single time. The CDR3 coding sequence is TGTGCCACCAGTCGGCAGGATAGCAATCAGCCCCAGCATTTT. It encodes CATSRQDSNQPQHF. The chain uses TRBV24-1 and TRBJ1-5; D gene uncertain. The CDR3 contains 14 residues. V lost 6 bases to trimming and J lost 0 bases, with 8 bases between them. Germline CDR1 and CDR2: KGHDR and SFDVKD.

This clonotype came up once. CDR3 sequence (DNA): TGTGCCAGCTCGCCTGACTTCAGGGCTGAGCAGTTCTTC. This sequence encodes CASSPDFRAEQFF. The V and J genes are TRBV18 and TRBJ2-1, with D perhaps matching TRBD1 (5 bases). The CDR3 is 13 residues long. The germline V gene encodes CDR1 KGHSH and CDR2 LQKENI. V was clipped by 6 bases and J by 9 bases, with 15 bases between them.

The chain recombines TRBV5-1 with TRBJ2-3; 9 bases fit TRBD1. The CDR3 is 16 residues long. Germline V gives CDR1 SGHRS, CDR2 YFSETQ. The junction had 4 bases not matched to a gene; V was cut back by 0 bases and J by 2 bases. The CDR3 here is CASSLVQGAITDTQYF. The CDR3 DNA is TGCGCCAGCAGCTTGGTACAGGGGGCGATCACAGATACGCAGTATTTT. Variable domain in full (rest from reference TRBV5-1 and TRBJ2-3): KAGVTQTPRYLIKTRGQQVTLSCSPISGHRSVSWYQQTPGQGLQFLFEYFSETQRNKGNFPGRFSGRQFSNSRSEMNVSTLELGDSALYLCASSLVQGAITDTQYFGPGTRLTVL.

The genes are TRBV5-6 and TRBJ1-3, with D hard to call. V shed 3 bases and J shed 0 bases, with 10 bases lying between them. CDR1 and CDR2 from the germline V gene are SGHDT and YYEEEE. CDR3 length: 15 residues. This CDR3 is CASSSWTVSGNTIYF. CDR3 sequence (DNA): TGTGCCAGCAGCTCTTGGACGGTCTCTGGAAACACCATATATTTT.

The chain is built from TRBV5-1 and TRBJ2-6; 8 bases are shared with TRBD1. After removal of 0 bases from V and 2 bases from J, the junction contained 7 bases not matched to a gene. The germline gives CDR1 SGHRS, CDR2 YFSETQ. CDR3 length: 18 residues. The CDR3 spells CASSLDARGLTGANVLTF. CDR3 bases: TGCGCCAGCAGCTTGGACGCCAGGGGGCTAACTGGGGCCAACGTCCTGACTTTC.

This chain uses TRBV20-1 with TRBJ1-2, with D unclear. V lost 6 bases and J 5 bases, leaving 10 bases between the germline ends. The CDR3 runs 11 residues. Germline CDR1 is DFQATT and CDR2 is SNEGSKA (reference sequence). The CDR3 loop is CSAFLQYGYTF. The CDR3, as DNA: TGCAGTGCCTTTCTCCAATATGGCTACACCTTC.